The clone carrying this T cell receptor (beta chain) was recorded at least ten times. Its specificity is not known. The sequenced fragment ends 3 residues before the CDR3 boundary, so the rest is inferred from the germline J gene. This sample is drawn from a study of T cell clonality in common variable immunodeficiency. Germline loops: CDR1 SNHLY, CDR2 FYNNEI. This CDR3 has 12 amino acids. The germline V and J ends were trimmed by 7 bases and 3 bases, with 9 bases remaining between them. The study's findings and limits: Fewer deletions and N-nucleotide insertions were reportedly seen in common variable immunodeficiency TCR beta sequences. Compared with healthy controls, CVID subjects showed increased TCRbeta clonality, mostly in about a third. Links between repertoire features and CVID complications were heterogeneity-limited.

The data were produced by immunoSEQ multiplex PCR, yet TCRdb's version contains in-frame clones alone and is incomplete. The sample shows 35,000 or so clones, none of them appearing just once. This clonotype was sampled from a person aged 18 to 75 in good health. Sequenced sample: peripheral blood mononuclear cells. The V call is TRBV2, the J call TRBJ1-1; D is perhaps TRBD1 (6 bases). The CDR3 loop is CASNPGDTEAFF. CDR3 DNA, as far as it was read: TGTGCCAGCAATCCAGGGGACACTGAA.